Below, 27 T cell receptor beta chains from the same sample are listed, as sequenced in a study of vaccination and CD4 T cells after COVID-19. The sample's treatment: roughly 10-day PBMC culture with coronavirus spike peptide pools or control peptides (ViraFEST assay). Sequencing of cultured CD4+ T cell DNA used the Oncomine TCR Beta short-read assay. TCRdb ran MiXCR on the PCR reads and lists one entry per CDR3 protein. The repertoire includes about 19,000 distinct CDR3 sequences, about 43% of them detected once, and around 2.9% sits in the top ten. The antigens of these receptors remain unknown. The starting material was CD4+ T cells from blood, cultured in vitro, obtained after SARS-CoV-2 vaccination. These receptor sequences come from a human donor who had recovered from COVID-19.

The sample holds a few counts of this clonotype. The CDR3 here is CASSLTDSYEQYF. The CDR3 DNA reads as TGTGCCAGCAGCCTTACGGACTCCTACGAGCAGTACTTC. The chain links TRBV5-4 to TRBJ2-7; the D is unclear. Germline CDR1 SGHNT, CDR2 YYREEE (reference sequence). There are 13 residues in the CDR3. V was clipped by 4 bases and J by 0 bases, with 8 bases between them.

This clonotype was counted between two and nine times. The chain carries TRBV19 and TRBJ1-5; tentative D call: TRBD1 (6 bases). There are 15 residues in the CDR3. Trimming pared 3 bases from V and 3 bases from J, leaving 12 bases between. Germline CDR1 and CDR2: LNHDA and SQIVND (reference sequence). CDR3 region: CASSIETGDNQPQHF. CDR3 DNA sequence: TGTGCCAGTAGTATCGAGACAGGCGACAATCAGCCCCAGCATTTT.

This chain joins TRBV2 and TRBJ1-5; D unresolved. V gave up 11 bases and J gave up 2 bases, with 16 bases separating them. The CDR3 extends over 14 amino acids. CDR1 is SNHLY and CDR2 is FYNNEI in the germline V gene. The CDR3 bases are TGTGCCTCCACCCAGGTAGGCGGCAATCAGCCCCAGCATTTT. Its protein is CASTQVGGNQPQHF.

This clonotype was observed a few times. The rearrangement uses TRBV20-1 and TRBJ2-3; tentative D call: TRBD1 (5 bases). From germline, CDR1 is DFQATT and CDR2 SNEGSKA (reference sequence). The CDR3 runs 14 residues. Between the trimmed V and J ends, which lost 3 bases and 2 bases, there was a span of 12 bases. The CDR3 region has the DNA TGCAGTGCTAGTACAGGCGAACTCACAGATACGCAGTATTTT. The encoded protein is CSASTGELTDTQYF.

The V call is TRBV27, the J call TRBJ1-6, with D unresolved. V dropped 5 bases and J dropped 7 bases, with 15 bases sitting between them. CDR1 is MNHEY, CDR2 SMNVEV, per germline (reference sequence). The CDR3 runs to 15 residues. The CDR3 is CASSSMARGNSPLHF. The CDR3 nucleotides are TGTGCCAGCAGTAGTATGGCCCGCGGAAATTCACCCCTCCACTTT.

CDR3 residues: CASTLTLLNTEAFF. DNA for the CDR3: TGTGCCAGCACCCTGACCCTACTTAACACTGAAGCTTTCTTT. The rearrangement links TRBV28 to TRBJ1-1; D remains unclear. CDR1 is MDHEN and CDR2 is SYDVKM in the germline V gene. This CDR3 region has 14 residues. The V gene lost 7 bases and the J gene lost 2 bases, with 14 bases spanning the gap.

The chain is built from TRBV2 and TRBJ2-7; D perhaps matches TRBD2 (5 bases). V was trimmed by 10 bases and J by 1 base, leaving 14 bases between them. This CDR3 has 13 residues. Germline V gives CDR1 SNHLY, CDR2 FYNNEI. For the CDR3, the DNA is TGTGCCATAAGACCCGGGAATTCCTACGAGCAGTACTTC. The encoded protein is CAIRPGNSYEQYF.

The V gene is TRBV18, the J gene TRBJ1-1, with D possibly matching TRBD1 (5 bases). The V end lost 0 bases, the J end lost 0 bases, and 8 bases lay between the germline ends. Germline values: CDR1 KGHSH, CDR2 LQKENI. The CDR3 spans 15 residues. The CDR3, as DNA: TGTGCCAGCTCACCACCGAGCAGGGTGAACACTGAAGCTTTCTTT. Protein sequence: CASSPPSRVNTEAFF.

The J gene is TRBJ2-2, the V gene TRBV7-9; no definite D call. Germline V gives CDR1 SEHNR, CDR2 FQNEAQ (reference sequence). V shed 2 bases and J shed 5 bases, with 6 bases lying between them. The CDR3 sequence is 13 residues long. CDR3 residues: CASSLKSTGELFF. The CDR3 nucleotides are TGTGCCAGCAGCTTAAAATCGACCGGGGAGCTGTTTTTT.

There are a few counts of this clonotype. The genes are TRBV25-1 and TRBJ2-7, with D possibly matching TRBD1 (5 bases). Germline loops: CDR1 MGHDK, CDR2 SYGVNS. The V and J ends lost 5 bases and 1 base respectively, with 9 bases between them. There are 13 residues in the CDR3. CDR3 nucleotide sequence: TGTGCCAGCAGTTTCCAGGGTTCCTACGAGCAGTACTTC. Encoded protein: CASSFQGSYEQYF.

This chain joins TRBV11-3 and TRBJ2-5; a weak D match, TRBD2 (7 bases). The V gene's germline CDR1 is SGHNT and CDR2 YENEEA. The ends were cut back, 5 bases at V and 2 bases at J, with 18 bases in the middle. This CDR3 is 16 amino acids long. The CDR3 here is CASSQGGRGTQETQYF. The CDR3 DNA reads as TGTGCCAGCAGCCAAGGGGGGCGGGGGACTCAAGAGACCCAGTACTTC.

The chain has TRBV7-9 and TRBJ1-1, with D unresolved. The CDR3 is made up of 15 amino acids. V dropped 2 bases and J dropped 1 base, with 11 bases sitting between them. Germline CDR1 SEHNR, CDR2 FQNEAQ (reference sequence). The chain's CDR3 is CASSLSAGKNTEAFF. The CDR3 DNA is TGTGCCAGCAGCTTATCGGCGGGTAAGAACACTGAAGCTTTCTTT.

The chain employs TRBV20-1 and TRBJ1-1; TRBD1 matches 9 bases. The germline gives CDR1 DFQATT, CDR2 SNEGSKA (reference sequence). V was pared by 1 base and J by 1 base, with 10 bases of the junction left unmatched. The CDR3 is made up of 17 amino acids. The CDR3 sequence is CSARVITPGQGNTEAFF. The CDR3 DNA reads TGCAGTGCTAGAGTAATCACCCCGGGACAGGGGAACACTGAAGCTTTCTTT.

This chain uses TRBV19 with TRBJ2-3; possibly TRBD1 or TRBD2 for D (6 bases each). V was pared by 5 bases and J by 8 bases, with 20 bases between. This CDR3 is 15 amino acids long. The germline V gene has CDR1 LNHDA and CDR2 SQIVND (reference sequence). The DNA of the CDR3 is TGTGCCAGTAGTTCTGAAGCTAGGGGGGTTCGTACGCAGTATTTT. This codes for CASSSEARGVRTQYF.

The chain couples TRBV19 to TRBJ2-2; D is perhaps TRBD2 (6 bases). In germline, CDR1 is LNHDA, CDR2 SQIVND (reference sequence). The CDR3 is 14 residues long. The V gene lost 7 bases and the J gene lost 5 bases, with 14 bases spanning the gap. CDR3 in amino acids: CASIGGGGTGELFF. CDR3 coding DNA: TGTGCCAGTATCGGGGGTGGTGGGACCGGGGAGCTGTTTTTT.

V gene TRBV20-1 combines with J gene TRBJ2-5, with 7 bases identical to TRBD1. The germline V gene has CDR1 DFQATT and CDR2 SNEGSKA (reference sequence). The junction had 11 bases not matched to a gene; V was cut back by 6 bases and J by 4 bases. The CDR3 loop spans 14 amino acids. In DNA, the CDR3 is TGCAGTGCCACAGTCCCAGGGGGAGTAGAGACCCAGTACTTC. As protein: CSATVPGGVETQYF.

The chain uses TRBV2 and TRBJ2-7, with D possibly being TRBD1 (6 bases). Between the trimmed V and J ends, which lost 6 bases and 0 bases, there was a span of 12 bases. CDR3 size: 14 residues. Germline assignment: CDR1 SNHLY and CDR2 FYNNEI. The CDR3 sequence: CASRADSFSYEQYF. The CDR3 region has the DNA TGTGCCAGCAGGGCGGACAGCTTCTCCTACGAGCAGTACTTC.

This clonotype was seen only a few times. The chain carries TRBV10-3 and TRBJ1-1, with a possible D match to TRBD1 (5 bases). CDR1 is ENHRY, CDR2 SYGVKD, per germline. Trimming took 6 bases from V and 2 from J, leaving 10 bases between them. This CDR3 has 13 residues. CDR3 loop: CAISGTANTEAFF. The CDR3 nucleotides are TGTGCCATCAGCGGGACGGCCAACACTGAAGCTTTCTTT.

The chain couples TRBV6-2 or TRBV6-3 to TRBJ2-7; D gene uncertain. This CDR3 contains 11 residues. V shed 5 bases and J shed 5 bases, with 7 bases lying between them. Looked up from germline, CDR1 is MNHEY and CDR2 is SVGEGT. As DNA, the CDR3 is TGTGCCAGCAGTAGGTACCACGAGCAGTACTTC. Translated: CASSRYHEQYF.

This clonotype showed up just a few times. The chain combines TRBV20-1 with TRBJ1-1, with 7 bases fitting TRBD1. The CDR3 extends over 14 amino acids. The germline CDR1 and CDR2 sequences are DFQATT and SNEGSKA (reference sequence). Trimming removed 3 bases from V and 6 bases from J; junction bases left unmatched: 10. The DNA of the CDR3 is TGCAGTGCTAGTAGAGGGGGCAGGGGGGCTGAAGCTTTCTTT. Protein product: CSASRGGRGAEAFF.

V gene TRBV12-3 or TRBV12-4 combines with J gene TRBJ1-1, with D unclear. The CDR3 contains 15 residues. Trimming took 5 bases from V and 0 from J, leaving 13 bases between them. CDR3 coding DNA: TGTGCCAGCAGTGAGATCAGAGGGATGAACACTGAAGCTTTCTTT. It is translated as CASSEIRGMNTEAFF.

The chain links TRBV12-3 or TRBV12-4 to TRBJ1-1; D call uncertain. The CDR3 spans 13 residues. The V and J ends lost 2 bases and 0 bases respectively, with 4 bases between them. The CDR3 is CASSLLVNTEAFF. The CDR3 nucleotides read TGTGCCAGCAGTTTATTGGTGAACACTGAAGCTTTCTTT.

The chain recombines TRBV20-1 with TRBJ1-4; D may be TRBD1 (6 bases). The CDR3 sequence is 15 residues long. With 1 base removed from V and 3 bases from J, the gap between germline ends came to 12 bases. The germline V gene has CDR1 DFQATT and CDR2 SNEGSKA (reference sequence). The DNA for the CDR3 is TGCAGTGCTAGAGTCCACGGGGGGCCTAATGAAAAACTGTTTTTT. Its translation is CSARVHGGPNEKLFF.

The chain joins TRBV7-2 to TRBJ2-5; 8 bases agree with TRBD1. V shed 2 bases and J 5 bases; nucleotides not matched to a gene: 7. This CDR3 region has 15 residues. The germline CDR1 and CDR2 sequences are SGHTA and FQGNSA. CDR3 amino acids: CASSLSGQAVETQYF. The CDR3 DNA reads TGTGCCAGCAGCTTATCGGGACAGGCGGTGGAGACCCAGTACTTC.

The chain couples TRBV20-1 to TRBJ2-1; 12 bases match TRBD2. With 0 bases clipped from V and 5 bases from J, the junction kept 8 bases outside the gene matches. There are 17 residues in the CDR3. The V gene's germline CDR1 is DFQATT and CDR2 SNEGSKA (reference sequence). The CDR3 loop is CSARDVLAGGQDNEQFF. The CDR3, as DNA: TGCAGTGCTAGAGATGTCCTAGCGGGAGGGCAGGACAATGAGCAGTTCTTC.

This clonotype was picked up a small number of times. V is TRBV7-3 and J is TRBJ2-2, with 10 bases that match TRBD2. This CDR3 is built from 16 residues. The germline V gene has CDR1 SGHTA and CDR2 FQGTGA. V gave up 6 bases and J gave up 2 bases; unmatched junction bases: 6. The DNA of the CDR3 is TGTGCCAGCAGTCCTCTAGCGGGGGCTAACACCGGGGAGCTGTTTTTT. Translated, it gives CASSPLAGANTGELFF.

This clonotype was seen a single time. The chain joins TRBV7-9 to TRBJ2-5, with 10 bases lining up with TRBD2. The V gene end was trimmed by 3 bases and the J gene end by 5 bases; junction bases not matched to a gene: 12. Germline V gene data show CDR1 as SEHNR and CDR2 as FQNEAQ (reference sequence). This CDR3 is built from 17 residues. The CDR3 nucleotides are TGTGCCAGCAGCTTCGGAAGGACTAGCGGCGGCGGGGAGACCCAGTACTTC. Protein: CASSFGRTSGGGETQYF.